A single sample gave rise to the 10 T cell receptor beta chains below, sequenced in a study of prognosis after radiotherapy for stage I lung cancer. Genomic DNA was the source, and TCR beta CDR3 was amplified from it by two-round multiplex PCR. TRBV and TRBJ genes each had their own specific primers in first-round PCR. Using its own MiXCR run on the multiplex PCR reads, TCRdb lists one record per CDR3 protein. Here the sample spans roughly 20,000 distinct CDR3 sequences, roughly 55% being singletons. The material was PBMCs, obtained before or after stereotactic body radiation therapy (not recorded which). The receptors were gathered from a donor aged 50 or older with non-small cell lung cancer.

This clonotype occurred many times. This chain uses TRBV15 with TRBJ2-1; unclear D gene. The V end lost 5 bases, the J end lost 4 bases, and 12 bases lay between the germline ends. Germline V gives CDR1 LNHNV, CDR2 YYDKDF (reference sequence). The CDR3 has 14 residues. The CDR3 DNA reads TGTGCCACCAGCGGGCCGGCGGCTTACAATGAGCAGTTCTTC. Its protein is CATSGPAAYNEQFF.

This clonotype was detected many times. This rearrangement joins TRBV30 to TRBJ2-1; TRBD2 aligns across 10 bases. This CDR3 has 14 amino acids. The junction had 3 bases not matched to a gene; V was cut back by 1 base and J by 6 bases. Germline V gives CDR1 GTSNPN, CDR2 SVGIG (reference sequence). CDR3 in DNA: TGTGCCTGGAGTGGTCTAGCGGGAGCCAATGAGCAGTTCTTC. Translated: CAWSGLAGANEQFF.

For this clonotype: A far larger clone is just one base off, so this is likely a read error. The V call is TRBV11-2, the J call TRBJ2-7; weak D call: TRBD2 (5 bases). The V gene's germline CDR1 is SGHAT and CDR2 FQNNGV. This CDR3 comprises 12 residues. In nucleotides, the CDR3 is TGTTCCAGCAGCGCGGACGGGGACGAGCAGTACTTC. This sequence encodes CSSSADGDEQYF.

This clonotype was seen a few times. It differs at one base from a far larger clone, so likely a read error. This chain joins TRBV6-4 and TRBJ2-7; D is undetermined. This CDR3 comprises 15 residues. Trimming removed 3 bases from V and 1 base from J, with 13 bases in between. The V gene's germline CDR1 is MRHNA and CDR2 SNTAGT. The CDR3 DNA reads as TGTGCCAGCAGTGATTGGTGGGCGCGGTCCTACGAGCAGTACTTC. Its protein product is CASSDWWARSYEQYF.

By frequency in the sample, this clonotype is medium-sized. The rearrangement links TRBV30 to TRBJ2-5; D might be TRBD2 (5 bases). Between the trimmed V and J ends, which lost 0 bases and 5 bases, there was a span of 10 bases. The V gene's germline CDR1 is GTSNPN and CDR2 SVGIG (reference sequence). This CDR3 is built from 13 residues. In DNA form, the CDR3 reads TGTGCCTGGAGTGTACCCCCGGGGGAGACCCAGTACTTC. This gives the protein CAWSVPPGETQYF.

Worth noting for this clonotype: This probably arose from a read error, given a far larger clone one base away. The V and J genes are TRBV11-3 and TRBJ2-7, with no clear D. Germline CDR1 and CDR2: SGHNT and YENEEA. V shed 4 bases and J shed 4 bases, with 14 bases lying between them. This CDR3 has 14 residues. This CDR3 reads CASSSSGSTYEQYF. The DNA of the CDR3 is TGTGCCAGCAGCTCCTCCGGGTCGACTTACGAGCAGTACTTC.

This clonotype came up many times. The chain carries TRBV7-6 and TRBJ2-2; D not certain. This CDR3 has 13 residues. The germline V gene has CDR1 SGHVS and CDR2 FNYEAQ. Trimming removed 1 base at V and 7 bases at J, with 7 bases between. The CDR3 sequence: CASSLEFGGELFF. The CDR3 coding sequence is TGTGCCAGCAGCTTAGAATTTGGCGGGGAGCTGTTTTTT.

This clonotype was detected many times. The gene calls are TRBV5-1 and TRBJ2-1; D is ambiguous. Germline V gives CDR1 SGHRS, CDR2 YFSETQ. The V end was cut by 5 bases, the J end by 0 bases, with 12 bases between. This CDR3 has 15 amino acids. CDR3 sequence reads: CASRGAMSSYNEQFF. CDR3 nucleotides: TGCGCCAGCAGGGGCGCTATGAGCTCCTACAATGAGCAGTTCTTC.

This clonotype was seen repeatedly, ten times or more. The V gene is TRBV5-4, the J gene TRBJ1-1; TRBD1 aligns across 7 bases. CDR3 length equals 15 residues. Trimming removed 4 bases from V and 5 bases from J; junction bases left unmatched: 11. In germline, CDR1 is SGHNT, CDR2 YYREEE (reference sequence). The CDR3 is CASSHKTGWGTEAFF. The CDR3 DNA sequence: TGTGCCAGCAGCCATAAGACAGGGTGGGGGACTGAAGCTTTCTTT.

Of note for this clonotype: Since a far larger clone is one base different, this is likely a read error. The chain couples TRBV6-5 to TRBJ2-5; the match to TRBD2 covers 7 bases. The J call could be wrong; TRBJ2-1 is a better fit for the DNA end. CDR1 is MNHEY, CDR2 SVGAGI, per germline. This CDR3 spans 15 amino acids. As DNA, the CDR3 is TGTGCCAGCAGTTACGGAGAGGGAGGGCCAGATGAGCAGTTCTTC. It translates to CASSYGEGGPDEQFF.